This TCR beta chain was observed in a study of OX40 agonist ivuxolimab in advanced cancers. TCRdb keeps only in-frame clones here, not all; method: immunoSEQ multiplex PCR. The sample shows about 24,000 clones, about 83% of them seen only once. This clonotype originated in an adult with an advanced solid tumor such as melanoma, head and neck, liver or kidney cancer. This specimen consisted of CD4+ or CD8+ T cells sorted from blood, obtained in a trial of the OX40 agonist ivuxolimab.

The CDR3 protein is CASSQALAGGATDTQYF. CDR3 coding DNA: TGCGCCAGCAGCCAGGCACTAGCGGGAGGTGCCACAGATACGCAGTATTTT. The chain joins TRBV4-3 to TRBJ2-3, with 12 bases matching TRBD2. The CDR3 is made up of 17 amino acids. The ends lost 3 bases at V and 2 bases at J; junction bases unmatched: 6. Germline values: CDR1 LGHNA, CDR2 YSLEER.